The 7 T cell receptor beta chains below all came from one sample that was sequenced in a study of shared clonotypes between healthy human individuals. Profiled with immunoSEQ multiplex PCR; TCRdb holds only in-frame clones, not every one. The repertoire holds 2 million to 2.5 million clones, with almost 96% as singletons. Sequencing used naive CD4+ T cells sorted from blood. Subset here: CD45RA+ positively selected. The receptors come from a man in his late teens or twenties in good health.

The genes are TRBV5-4 and TRBJ1-1; possible D gene TRBD1, 6 bases. CDR1 is SGHNT and CDR2 is YYREEE in the germline V gene (reference sequence). This CDR3 is 15 amino acids long. The germline V and J ends were trimmed by 4 bases and 4 bases, with 17 bases remaining between them. For the CDR3, the DNA is TGTGCCAGCAGCGCGCTACAGGGAGGGACCACTGAAGCTTTCTTT. Residues: CASSALQGGTTEAFF.

The V call is TRBV6-6, the J call TRBJ1-4; D gene ambiguous. Germline CDR1 MNHNY, CDR2 SVGAGI (reference sequence). CDR3 size: 15 residues. Trimming cost V 2 bases and J 2 bases, with 9 bases left between them. CDR3 nucleotide sequence: TGTGCCAGCAGTTACGGTAGAGGGACTAATGAAAAACTGTTTTTT. Its protein is CASSYGRGTNEKLFF.

The V gene is TRBV6-7, the J gene TRBJ2-7; 9 nucleotides align to TRBD1. TRBV6-7 is an ORF, and what it does is uncertain. CDR3 length: 17 residues. Trimming removed 6 bases from V and 3 bases from J; junction bases left unmatched: 15. The CDR3 sequence: CASSLTTPGTGHYEQYF. CDR3 nucleotides: TGTGCCAGCAGCCTTACGACCCCCGGGACAGGGCACTACGAGCAGTACTTC.

V gene TRBV4-3 combines with J gene TRBJ1-5; no clear D gene. The germline CDR1 and CDR2 sequences are LGHNA and YSLEER. V shed 0 bases and J shed 1 base, with 7 bases lying between them. The CDR3 loop spans 15 amino acids. As DNA, the CDR3 is TGCGCCAGCAGCCAAGATATGTCCAGCAATCAGCCCCAGCATTTT. Translated, it gives CASSQDMSSNQPQHF.

J is TRBJ2-1 and V is TRBV28, with 9 bases lining up with TRBD1. Germline V lookup: CDR1 MDHEN, CDR2 SYDVKM. Trimming took 8 bases from V and 6 from J; bases not matched to a gene: 8. The CDR3 is made up of 14 amino acids. Here the CDR3 DNA reads TGTGCCAGCGGAGCCGGGACAGGGAGCAATGAGCAGTTCTTC. Translating gives CASGAGTGSNEQFF.

The rearrangement joins TRBV27 to TRBJ1-1; D unresolved. Germline assignment: CDR1 MNHEY and CDR2 SMNVEV (reference sequence). This CDR3 is 13 amino acids long. V was clipped by 3 bases and J by 1 base, with 6 bases between them. CDR3 DNA: TGTGCCAGCAGTTTTAGGGCGAACACTGAAGCTTTCTTT. Protein product: CASSFRANTEAFF.

V gene TRBV9 combines with J gene TRBJ2-3; a weak D match, TRBD1 (6 bases). Deletions cut 0 bases from V and 10 bases from J, with 9 bases between. CDR1 and CDR2 from the germline V gene are SGDLS and YYNGEE. The CDR3 extends over 12 amino acids. CDR3 residues: CASSVDQGSQYF. CDR3 DNA: TGTGCCAGCAGCGTAGATCAGGGGTCGCAGTATTTT.